The T cell receptor beta chain under discussion was sequenced for a study of cytomegalovirus exposure and HLA in healthy donors. V lost 4 bases and J 9 bases, leaving 10 bases between the germline ends. This CDR3 contains 13 residues. Germline lookup yields CDR1 MNHEY and CDR2 SVGAGI. General study findings and limits: CMV serostatus was the only immune exposure information that was available. In a later analysis, specific HLA alleles were associated with around 17,000 TCR beta sequences at a 0.05 false discovery rate.

A note on this clone: Its antigen is unknown.

60 Vbeta and 13 Jbeta primers were used in PCR. Methods used by the authors: An analysis that came later counted 70 million to 100 million unique TCR beta chains, around 12 million shared. Only in-frame clones appear in the TCRdb table, and some are missing; sequencing was by immunoSEQ multiplex PCR. The V and J calls and the clone size are those of that table, but D and trimming were determined from the DNA. The sample has approximately 120,000 clones, about 80% seen once; the top ten hold approximately 10%. The J gene is TRBJ1-6, the V gene TRBV6-5; the D gene is possibly TRBD1 (6 bases). Input material: PBMCs. The receptor was isolated from a man aged 30 to 45 in good health and CMV-seropositive. The CDR3 protein is CASSSTQGSPLHF. The CDR3 DNA reads TGTGCCAGCAGTTCTACACAGGGTTCACCCCTCCACTTT.